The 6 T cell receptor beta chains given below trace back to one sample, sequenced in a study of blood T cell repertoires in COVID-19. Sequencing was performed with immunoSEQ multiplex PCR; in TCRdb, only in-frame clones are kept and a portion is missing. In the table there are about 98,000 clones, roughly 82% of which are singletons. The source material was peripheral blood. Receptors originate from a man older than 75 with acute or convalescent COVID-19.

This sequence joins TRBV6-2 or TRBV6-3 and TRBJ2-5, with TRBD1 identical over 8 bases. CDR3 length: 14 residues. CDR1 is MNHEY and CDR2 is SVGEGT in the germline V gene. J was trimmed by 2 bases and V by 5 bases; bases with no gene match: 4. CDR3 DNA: TGTGCCAGCAGTACCCGGACAGGGCAAGAGACCCAGTACTTC. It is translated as CASSTRTGQETQYF.

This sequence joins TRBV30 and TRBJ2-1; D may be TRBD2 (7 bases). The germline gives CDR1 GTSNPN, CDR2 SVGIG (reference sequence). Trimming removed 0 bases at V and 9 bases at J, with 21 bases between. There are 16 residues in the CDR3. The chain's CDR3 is CAWSVRGGGGRGEQFF. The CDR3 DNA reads TGTGCCTGGAGTGTACGAGGTGGGGGGGGCCGCGGTGAGCAGTTCTTC. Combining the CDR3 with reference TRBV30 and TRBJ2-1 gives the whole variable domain SQTIHQWPATLVQPVGSPLSLECTVEGTSNPNLYWYRQAAGRGLQLLFYSVGIGQISSEVPQNLSASRPQDRQFILSSKKLLLSDSGFYLCAWSVRGGGGRGEQFFGPGTRLTVL.

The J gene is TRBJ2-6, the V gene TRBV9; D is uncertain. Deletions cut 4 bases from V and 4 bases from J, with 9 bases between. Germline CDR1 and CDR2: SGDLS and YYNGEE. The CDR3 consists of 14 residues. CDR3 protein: CASSTNLGANVLTF. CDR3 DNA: TGTGCCAGCAGCACCAATCTAGGGGCCAACGTCCTGACTTTC.

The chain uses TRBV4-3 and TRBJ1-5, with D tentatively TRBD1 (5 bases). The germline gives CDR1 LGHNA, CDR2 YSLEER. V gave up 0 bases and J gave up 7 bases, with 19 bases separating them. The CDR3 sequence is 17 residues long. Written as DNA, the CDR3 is TGCGCCAGCAGCCAAGATCTGGGGACTGCCGGCGGACAGCCCCAGCATTTT. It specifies CASSQDLGTAGGQPQHF.

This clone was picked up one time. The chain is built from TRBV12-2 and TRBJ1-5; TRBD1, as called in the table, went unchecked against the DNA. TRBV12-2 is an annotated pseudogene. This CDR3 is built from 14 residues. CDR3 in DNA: TGTGCAAGTCGCTCCCAGGGGAAAAATCAGCCCCAGCATTTT. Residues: CASRSQGKNQPQHF.

The CDR3 reads CATSKGQGASQPQHF. In DNA, the CDR3 is TGTGCCACCAGCAAAGGACAGGGGGCGAGTCAGCCCCAGCATTTT. This chain connects TRBV15 to TRBJ1-5; the match to TRBD1 covers 11 bases. V gave up 4 bases and J gave up 6 bases; unmatched junction bases: 5. Germline CDR1 and CDR2: LNHNV and YYDKDF (reference sequence). The CDR3 totals 15 residues.